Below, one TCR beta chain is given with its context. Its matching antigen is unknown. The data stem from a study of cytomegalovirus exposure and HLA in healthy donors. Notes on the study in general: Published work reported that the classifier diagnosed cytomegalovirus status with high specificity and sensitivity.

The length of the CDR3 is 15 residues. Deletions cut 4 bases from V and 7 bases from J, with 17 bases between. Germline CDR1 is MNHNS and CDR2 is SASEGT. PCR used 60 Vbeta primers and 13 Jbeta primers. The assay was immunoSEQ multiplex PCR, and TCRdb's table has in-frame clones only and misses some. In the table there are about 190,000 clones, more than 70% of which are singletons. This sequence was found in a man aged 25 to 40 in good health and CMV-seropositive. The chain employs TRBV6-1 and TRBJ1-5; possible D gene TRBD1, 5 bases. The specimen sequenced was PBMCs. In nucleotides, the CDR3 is TGTGCCAGCAGTGGGGGGTTAGGAGGGATACAGCCCCAGCATTTT. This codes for CASSGGLGGIQPQHF.